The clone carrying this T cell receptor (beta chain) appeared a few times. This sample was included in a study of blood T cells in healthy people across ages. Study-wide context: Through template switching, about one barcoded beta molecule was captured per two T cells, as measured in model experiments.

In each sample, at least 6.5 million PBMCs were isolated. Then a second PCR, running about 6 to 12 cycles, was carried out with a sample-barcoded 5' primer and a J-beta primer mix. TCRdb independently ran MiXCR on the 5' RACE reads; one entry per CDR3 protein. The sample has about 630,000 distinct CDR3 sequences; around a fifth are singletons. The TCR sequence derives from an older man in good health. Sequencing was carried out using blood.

CDR3 bases: TGTGCCAGCAGTGCCCCGGGACACCTTGGGGGGGCCAACGTCCTGACTTTC. Protein: CASSAPGHLGGANVLTF. This chain links TRBV28 with TRBJ2-6; weak D call: TRBD1 (6 bases). Germline CDR1 is MDHEN and CDR2 is SYDVKM. This CDR3 spans 17 amino acids. V was clipped by 5 bases and J by 4 bases, with 18 bases between them.